Below are 29 T cell receptor beta chains sequenced from a single sample in a study of shared clonotypes between healthy human individuals (dated by TCRdb to 2020 to 2022). The library was built by means of the immunoSEQ multiplex PCR assay. Imported from immuneACCESS, the table was reduced by TCRdb to in-frame sequences with V and J called. These copies leave out some clones; in studies compared against another copy, an unresolved V gene accounts for under half, and the cause of the remainder is not known. The sample table holds 2 million to 3 million clones, of which approximately 94% were seen once. 0.36% of the sample is held by the ten biggest clonotypes. Input material: naive CD4+ T cells from PBMCs. According to the study, the label for this sample's cell subset or site signals: CD45RA+ positively selected. The receptors shown here come from a man aged 18 to 30 in good health. Some clones in this sample may be carry-over from other donors' samples.

The rearrangement uses TRBV14 and TRBJ2-1; 8 positions agree with TRBD2. This CDR3 has 15 residues. Germline V gives CDR1 SGHDN, CDR2 FVKESK. V lost 3 bases and J lost 4; bases outside the gene matches: 5. The CDR3 DNA sequence: TGTGCCAGCAGCCATCTAGCGGGCGCGTACAATGAGCAGTTCTTC. Protein product: CASSHLAGAYNEQFF.

The rearrangement uses TRBV4-3 and TRBJ2-3; a weak D match, TRBD2 (7 bases). Trimming took off 0 bases at V and 2 bases at J, with 12 bases between the two ends. The germline V gene encodes CDR1 LGHNA and CDR2 YSLEER. This CDR3 region has 16 residues. The CDR3 bases are TGCGCCAGCAGCCAAGATAAAGCGGGACACACAGATACGCAGTATTTT. Translating gives CASSQDKAGHTDTQYF.

With regard to this clone: In the same sample, other DNA sequences code for this CDR3. This chain connects TRBV5-1 to TRBJ2-3; 9 nucleotides agree with TRBD2. The germline V gene encodes CDR1 SGHRS and CDR2 YFSETQ. The V and J ends lost 4 bases and 0 bases, in that order; junction bases with no gene match: 6. The CDR3 sequence is 16 residues long. CDR3 nucleotide sequence: TGCGCCAGCAGCAAGGGACTAGCCTCTAGCACAGATACGCAGTATTTT. Its protein is CASSKGLASSTDTQYF.

The chain links TRBV28 to TRBJ2-1; the D is unclear. The CDR3 spans 11 residues. Germline V gene lookup returns CDR1 MDHEN and CDR2 SYDVKM. The V end lost 3 bases, the J end lost 14 bases, and 11 bases lay between the germline ends. DNA of the CDR3: TGTGCCAGCAGTTTGGAACGCGAAGAGTTCTTC. Translation gives CASSLEREEFF.

This chain links TRBV7-3 with TRBJ2-3; D might be TRBD2 (6 bases). Germline V CDR1 and CDR2: SGHTA, FQGTGA. Trimming cost V 4 bases and J 4 bases, with 12 bases left between them. The CDR3 runs to 14 residues. The CDR3 DNA reads TGTGCCAGCAGCTCAGGGACTTCGCCAGATACGCAGTATTTT. This sequence encodes CASSSGTSPDTQYF. Full variable domain (rest looked up from reference TRBV7-3 and TRBJ2-3): GAGVSQTPSNKVTEKGKYVELRCDPISGHTALYWYRQSLGQGPEFLIYFQGTGAADDSGLPNDRFFAVRPEGSVSTLKIQRTERGDSAVYLCASSSGTSPDTQYFGPGTRLTVL.

The chain carries TRBV18 and TRBJ1-1, with TRBD1 as a possible D gene (5 bases). Deletions cut 2 bases from V and 1 base from J, with 14 bases between. The CDR3 is 16 residues long. The germline V gene has CDR1 KGHSH and CDR2 LQKENI. CDR3 amino acids: CASSPFGQVGNTEAFF. The CDR3 region has the DNA TGTGCCAGCTCACCATTTGGACAAGTGGGGAACACTGAAGCTTTCTTT.

The rearrangement joins TRBV2 to TRBJ1-1; D is unclear. The CDR3 sequence is 11 residues long. Per the germline V gene, CDR1 is SNHLY and CDR2 is FYNNEI. V lost 4 bases and J 10 bases, leaving 10 bases between the germline ends. CDR3 coding DNA: TGTGCCAGCAGTGTATACGCGGCAGCTTTCTTT. Protein product: CASSVYAAAFF. Full variable domain (rest looked up from reference TRBV2 and TRBJ1-1): EPEVTQTPSHQVTQMGQEVILRCVPISNHLYFYWYRQILGQKVEFLVSFYNNEISEKSEIFDDQFSVERPDGSNFTLKIRSTKLEDSAMYFCASSVYAAAFFGQGTRLTVV.

The rearrangement joins TRBV11-2 to TRBJ1-3, with TRBD1 as a possible D gene (5 bases). Trimming took off 3 bases at V and 0 bases at J, with 12 bases between the two ends. Germline V lookup: CDR1 SGHAT, CDR2 FQNNGV. The CDR3 is made up of 16 amino acids. The CDR3 loop reads CASSFHGTASGNTIYF. CDR3 in DNA: TGTGCCAGCAGCTTTCACGGGACGGCCTCTGGAAACACCATATATTTT.

V is TRBV7-2 and J is TRBJ2-7; D might be TRBD1 (5 bases). Trimming removed 5 bases at V and 3 bases at J, with 11 bases between. Germline CDR1 is SGHTA and CDR2 is FQGNSA. CDR3 size: 13 residues. The CDR3: CASSLRVVYEQYF. DNA for the CDR3: TGTGCCAGCAGCCTCAGGGTGGTCTACGAGCAGTACTTC.

V is TRBV9 and J is TRBJ1-1; no clear D. There are 16 residues in the CDR3. V lost 0 bases to trimming and J lost 4 bases, with 16 bases between them. Germline CDR1 SGDLS, CDR2 YYNGEE. This chain's CDR3 is CASSVELDPPVTEAFF. Here the CDR3 DNA reads TGTGCCAGCAGCGTAGAACTTGACCCCCCGGTCACTGAAGCTTTCTTT.

This chain joins TRBV18 and TRBJ2-7; 10 positions match TRBD1. V lost 4 bases and J lost 6; bases outside the gene matches: 9. In germline, CDR1 is KGHSH, CDR2 LQKENI. The CDR3 runs to 15 residues. The CDR3 region has the DNA TGTGCCAGCTCACTTGGGAGACAGGGGGCAGGCGAGCAGTACTTC. Translation: CASSLGRQGAGEQYF. Full variable domain (outside the CDR3, taken from reference TRBV18 and TRBJ2-7): NAGVMQNPRHLVRRRGQEARLRCSPMKGHSHVYWYRQLPEEGLKFMVYLQKENIIDESGMPKERFSAEFPKEGPSILRIQQVVRGDSAAYFCASSLGRQGAGEQYFGPGTRLTVT.

V gene TRBV6-5 combines with J gene TRBJ1-2; 9 bases map to TRBD1. Germline lookup yields CDR1 MNHEY and CDR2 SVGAGI. The CDR3 covers 16 residues. The J segment lost 8 bases and the V segment lost 0 bases, leaving 10 bases of the junction unmatched. This CDR3 reads CASSYSRAGTGNGYTF. The CDR3 DNA reads as TGTGCCAGCAGTTACTCGAGAGCCGGGACAGGGAACGGCTACACCTTC.

This clone was recorded once. Other DNA sequences from this sample encode an identical CDR3 as well. The chain has TRBV5-1 and TRBJ2-6; D is uncertain. Germline values: CDR1 SGHRS, CDR2 YFSETQ. The V end lost 4 bases, the J end lost 0 bases, and 5 bases lay between the germline ends. This CDR3 spans 14 amino acids. Written as DNA, the CDR3 is TGCGCCAGCAGCCCTTACTCTGGGGCCAACGTCCTGACTTTC. Protein sequence: CASSPYSGANVLTF.

The chain recombines TRBV4-1 with TRBJ1-4; D remains ambiguous. Per the germline V gene, CDR1 is MGHRA and CDR2 is YSYEKL. The CDR3 is 15 residues long. V gave up 0 bases and J gave up 8 bases, with 13 bases separating them. CDR3 in amino acids: CASSQEVYPGEKLFF. CDR3 nucleotides: TGCGCCAGCAGCCAAGAGGTATACCCGGGGGAAAAACTGTTTTTT.

In regard to this clone: Different DNA sequences within this sample yield the same CDR3. The V call is TRBV5-1, the J call TRBJ2-7; D is possibly TRBD1 (6 bases). V lost 0 bases, J lost 0 bases, and 7 bases lay in between. The CDR3 has 14 residues. Germline V gene sequence: CDR1 SGHRS, CDR2 YFSETQ. CDR3 nucleotide sequence: TGCGCCAGCAGCTTGGACAGGGCCTCCTACGAGCAGTACTTC. The encoded protein is CASSLDRASYEQYF.

The chain is built from TRBV5-1 and TRBJ2-5, with D maybe TRBD1 (5 bases). V was trimmed by 4 bases and J by 2 bases, leaving 12 bases between them. Germline-derived CDR1 and CDR2 are SGHRS and YFSETQ. The CDR3 totals 14 residues. CDR3 protein: CASSLQTAQETQYF. CDR3 bases: TGCGCCAGCAGCCTGCAGACAGCGCAAGAGACCCAGTACTTC.

The genes are TRBV4-1 and TRBJ2-1; TRBD2 agrees at 7 bases. Germline V gives CDR1 MGHRA, CDR2 YSYEKL. This CDR3 spans 17 amino acids. J was trimmed by 4 bases and V by 4 bases; bases with no gene match: 13. The CDR3 protein is CASSPPLGAGEYNEQFF. The CDR3 DNA is TGCGCCAGCAGCCCTCCCCTCGGGGCGGGAGAGTACAATGAGCAGTTCTTC.

The chain combines TRBV7-7 with TRBJ2-7, with TRBD2 as a possible D gene (5 bases). The length of the CDR3 is 14 residues. Germline loops: CDR1 SSHAT, CDR2 FNYEAQ (reference sequence). The germline V and J ends were trimmed by 1 base and 2 bases, with 9 bases remaining between them. The CDR3 here is CASSLGGLTYEQYF. In nucleotides, the CDR3 is TGTGCCAGCAGCTTAGGAGGGCTCACCTACGAGCAGTACTTC.

The V gene is TRBV2, the J gene TRBJ1-1; D uncertain. Deletions cut 8 bases from V and 7 bases from J, with 14 bases between. From germline, CDR1 is SNHLY and CDR2 FYNNEI. CDR3 length: 12 amino acids. DNA of the CDR3: TGTGCCAGCTCCCGTACACAGCGTGAAGCTTTCTTT. Translated: CASSRTQREAFF.

This sequence joins TRBV7-9 and TRBJ2-1; 7 bases match TRBD2. Per germline, CDR1 SEHNR and CDR2 FQNEAQ (reference sequence). The CDR3 length is 14 residues. The trim removed 0 bases at V and 7 bases at J, leaving 3 bases unmatched. The CDR3 here is CASSLAWGGNEQFF. CDR3 coding DNA: TGTGCCAGCAGCTTAGCCTGGGGAGGGAATGAGCAGTTCTTC.

This clone was seen just once. The chain is built from TRBV5-1 and TRBJ2-2; D possibly matches TRBD1 or TRBD2 (6 bases each). This CDR3 is built from 14 residues. The germline gives CDR1 SGHRS, CDR2 YFSETQ. V was pared by 5 bases and J by 6 bases, with 14 bases between. CDR3 sequence: CASSPPGGPGELFF. DNA for the CDR3: TGCGCCAGCAGTCCCCCCGGGGGCCCCGGGGAGCTGTTTTTT.

In regard to this clone: At one of its ends the junction is not consistent with the germline gene, which may arise from a read error. The genes are TRBV5-6 and TRBJ2-3, with no clear D. Germline CDR1 and CDR2: SGHDT and YYEEEE. The CDR3 consists of 9 residues. The DNA of the CDR3 is TGTGCCAGCAGCCGCACCCTAAATTTT. Translating it yields CASSRTLNF.

The chain joins TRBV28 to TRBJ1-2; no definite D call. The CDR3 consists of 11 residues. The V gene's germline CDR1 is MDHEN and CDR2 SYDVKM. Between the trimmed V and J ends, which lost 8 bases and 8 bases, there was a span of 12 bases. The CDR3 coding sequence is TGTGCCAGCGGAACCCCCCGAGGCTACACCTTC. Translating gives CASGTPRGYTF.

The chain uses TRBV5-1 and TRBJ1-4; 7 bases match TRBD1. Germline CDR1 and CDR2: SGHRS and YFSETQ. This CDR3 is built from 16 residues. The trim removed 3 bases at V and 2 bases at J, leaving 7 bases unmatched. The CDR3 here is CASSYSTGVTNEKLFF. Written as DNA, the CDR3 is TGCGCCAGCAGCTACTCAACAGGGGTGACTAATGAAAAACTGTTTTTT.

The chain is built from TRBV6-5 and TRBJ2-7; 7 bases line up with TRBD1. With 3 bases clipped from V and 4 bases from J, the junction kept 3 bases outside the gene matches. The CDR3 loop spans 13 amino acids. Germline assignment: CDR1 MNHEY and CDR2 SVGAGI. The CDR3, as DNA: TGTGCCAGCAGTTATTACAGGGGTTACGAGCAGTACTTC. It translates to CASSYYRGYEQYF.

The chain has TRBV29-1 and TRBJ1-1; D gene unclear. Germline CDR1 SQVTM, CDR2 ANQGSEA. Trimming took 3 bases from V and 4 from J, leaving 15 bases between them. The CDR3 covers 14 residues. The CDR3 DNA reads as TGCAGCGTTGAGGCGAAACAGTCCCTCACTGAAGCTTTCTTT. Amino acids: CSVEAKQSLTEAFF.

This clone has a single count. The rearrangement links TRBV5-1 to TRBJ2-7; 8 positions agree with TRBD2. Unmatched junction bases numbered 8, after V lost 3 bases and J lost 3 bases. This CDR3 region has 15 residues. Germline V gives CDR1 SGHRS, CDR2 YFSETQ. The DNA of the CDR3 is TGCGCCAGCAGCTGGGGGAGCGGGAGAATCTACGAGCAGTACTTC. This encodes CASSWGSGRIYEQYF.

As regards this clone: The sample has other DNA sequences that encode this CDR3 too. The genes are TRBV6-1 and TRBJ1-5; D possibly corresponds to TRBD1 (5 bases). V was trimmed by 6 bases and J by 0 bases, leaving 12 bases between them. CDR3 length equals 15 residues. Germline loops: CDR1 MNHNS, CDR2 SASEGT. The CDR3 sequence is CASSEQGYSNQPQHF. The CDR3 DNA reads TGTGCCAGCAGCGAGCAGGGCTATAGCAATCAGCCCCAGCATTTT.

This chain connects TRBV4-1 to TRBJ2-2, with 9 bases fitting TRBD2. The CDR3 loop spans 18 amino acids. Trimming took 2 bases from V and 0 from J; bases not matched to a gene: 7. Germline values: CDR1 MGHRA, CDR2 YSYEKL. CDR3 sequence: CASSQWGGGRANTGELFF. As DNA, the CDR3 is TGCGCCAGCAGCCAATGGGGAGGCGGGAGGGCGAACACCGGGGAGCTGTTTTTT.